This TCR beta chain was found in a study of blood T cell repertoires in COVID-19. As for the study in general: The samples span acute and convalescent COVID-19 from the United States, Italy and Spain. Sample material is recorded as cDNA or gDNA derived from T cells, B-cell-depleted T cells, or PBMCs.

Germline V lookup: CDR1 SGHRS, CDR2 YFSETQ. CDR3 length: 13 residues. Trimming took 7 bases from V and 4 from J, leaving 14 bases between them. In the original workflow: Reference gene primer amplification gave nucleated cell count estimates. Only in-frame clones appear in the TCRdb table, and some are missing; sequencing was by immunoSEQ multiplex PCR. The V and J calls and clone size come from that table; D and trimming were worked out from the DNA. The repertoire holds approximately 260,000 clones, with roughly three quarters as singletons. The sequenced sample was peripheral blood. The TCR was taken from a woman aged 40 to 50 with active or convalescent COVID-19. The chain employs TRBV5-1 and TRBJ1-1; D uncertain. CDR3 bases: TGCGCCAGCGCCTCGGACTATCGCACTGAAGCTTTCTTT. As protein: CASASDYRTEAFF.